What follows are 24 T cell receptor beta chains derived from one specimen sequenced in a study of shared clonotypes between healthy human individuals. Here immunoSEQ multiplex PCR was the method, and the copy in TCRdb shows in-frame clones only, minus some. The sample shows 500,000 or so clones, approximately 94% of them seen only once. The sequenced sample was naive CD4+ T cells sorted from blood. Subset denoted: CD45RA+ positively selected. Receptors were obtained from a woman aged 25-40 years in good health.

The rearrangement joins TRBV28 to TRBJ2-6, with 7 bases fitting TRBD1. CDR3 size: 17 residues. Germline V lookup: CDR1 MDHEN, CDR2 SYDVKM. The V gene end was trimmed by 8 bases and the J gene end by 1 base; junction bases not matched to a gene: 11. The CDR3 nucleotides read TGTGCCAGCCTGTCCGGACAGGTGTTTTCTGGGGCCAACGTCCTGACTTTC. Amino acids: CASLSGQVFSGANVLTF.

The chain joins TRBV28 to TRBJ2-1; unclear D gene. Germline V gene sequence: CDR1 MDHEN, CDR2 SYDVKM. Trimming stripped 6 bases from V and 3 bases from J, with 9 bases between. There are 13 residues in the CDR3. In DNA, the CDR3 is TGTGCCAGCAGGGTTGGCGGCTACAATGAGCAGTTCTTC. Translation: CASRVGGYNEQFF.

The sample holds a few counts of this clone. This sequence joins TRBV10-1 and TRBJ2-7; 8 bases are a match to TRBD2. The CDR3 is 14 residues long. V dropped 2 bases and J dropped 5; count of bases not matched to a gene: 5. Germline CDR1 reads WNHNN; CDR2 reads SYGVQD (reference sequence). The CDR3 loop reads CASSESGRIHEQYF. The CDR3 DNA is TGCGCCAGCAGTGAGAGCGGGAGAATCCACGAGCAGTACTTC.

The chain couples TRBV7-9 to TRBJ2-2; tentative D call: TRBD1 (5 bases). The CDR3 loop spans 11 amino acids. V was pared by 10 bases and J by 6 bases, with 9 bases between. Germline V gives CDR1 SEHNR, CDR2 FQNEAQ (reference sequence). CDR3 amino acids: CAKGAAGELFF. The DNA for the CDR3 is TGTGCCAAAGGGGCGGCCGGGGAGCTGTTTTTT.

The chain is built from TRBV5-1 and TRBJ2-7, with a weak D call TRBD2 (7 bases). Deletions cut 0 bases from V and 7 bases from J, with 17 bases between. Looked up from germline, CDR1 is SGHRS and CDR2 is YFSETQ. The CDR3 length is 15 residues. The CDR3 sequence: CASSLAARGGMEQYF. The CDR3 DNA is TGCGCCAGCAGCTTGGCAGCGCGCGGGGGCATGGAGCAGTACTTC.

The chain uses TRBV9 and TRBJ1-1; 9 bases line up with TRBD1. The germline gives CDR1 SGDLS, CDR2 YYNGEE. The CDR3 totals 13 residues. The V and J ends lost 3 bases and 4 bases, in that order; junction bases with no gene match: 1. The CDR3 here is CASSADRGTEAFF. CDR3 nucleotides: TGTGCCAGCAGCGCGGACAGGGGCACTGAAGCTTTCTTT.

This chain links TRBV7-8 with TRBJ1-5; D is perhaps TRBD1 (5 bases). This CDR3 contains 14 residues. Germline V gene data show CDR1 as SGHVS and CDR2 as FQNEAQ. V gave up 1 base and J gave up 7 bases, with 11 bases separating them. CDR3 in amino acids: CASSLEAGSQPQHF. The CDR3 DNA reads as TGTGCCAGCAGCTTAGAGGCAGGGAGCCAGCCCCAGCATTTT.

The V gene is TRBV27, the J gene TRBJ1-5; a weak D match, TRBD1 (6 bases). V was trimmed by 7 bases and J by 7 bases, leaving 17 bases between them. CDR3 size: 14 residues. Germline V gene sequence: CDR1 MNHEY, CDR2 SMNVEV (reference sequence). The CDR3 region is CASKQGVEGQPQHF. DNA for the CDR3: TGTGCCAGCAAACAGGGTGTAGAAGGCCAGCCCCAGCATTTT.

This chain joins TRBV6-5 and TRBJ2-1; D might be TRBD1 (6 bases). The V gene lost 6 bases and the J gene lost 0 bases, with 12 bases spanning the gap. The CDR3 is 15 residues long. CDR1 is MNHEY and CDR2 is SVGAGI in the germline V gene. CDR3: CASRSDRSSYNEQFF. The CDR3 DNA reads as TGTGCCAGCAGATCAGACAGGAGCTCCTACAATGAGCAGTTCTTC.

V usage is TRBV28 and J usage is TRBJ2-4; possibly TRBD2 for D (5 bases). Germline CDR1 is MDHEN and CDR2 is SYDVKM. This CDR3 contains 14 residues. V lost 8 bases to trimming and J lost 1 base, with 12 bases between them. CDR3 region: CASGRGLAKNIQYF. CDR3 coding DNA: TGTGCCAGCGGGCGCGGGTTGGCCAAAAACATTCAGTACTTC. The variable domain in full, completed from reference TRBV28 and TRBJ2-4, reads DVKVTQSSRYLVKRTGEKVFLECVQDMDHENMFWYRQDPGLGLRLIYFSYDVKMKEKGDIPEGYSVSREKKERFSLILESASTNQTSMYLCASGRGLAKNIQYFGAGTRLSVL.

The rearrangement uses TRBV19 and TRBJ2-7, with 10 bases lining up with TRBD2. V was clipped by 0 bases and J by 3 bases; unmatched bases: 5. The germline V gene has CDR1 LNHDA and CDR2 SQIVND (reference sequence). The CDR3 extends over 16 amino acids. CDR3 region: CASSIDWASGSYEQYF. CDR3 sequence (DNA): TGTGCCAGTAGTATAGATTGGGCTAGCGGGAGCTACGAGCAGTACTTC.

This chain uses TRBV6-4 with TRBJ2-2, with 7 bases identical to TRBD1. This CDR3 comprises 16 residues. The J segment lost 1 base and the V segment lost 4 bases, leaving 6 bases of the junction unmatched. Looked up from germline, CDR1 is MRHNA and CDR2 is SNTAGT. CDR3 in DNA: TGTGCCAGCAGTGGAACAGGGGCGAGGAACACCGGGGAGCTGTTTTTT. Its translation: CASSGTGARNTGELFF.

The count of this clone is one. The chain combines TRBV28 with TRBJ2-1; D possibly corresponds to TRBD2 (6 bases). Germline V gene sequence: CDR1 MDHEN, CDR2 SYDVKM. The germline V and J ends were trimmed by 5 bases and 0 bases, with 14 bases remaining between them. This CDR3 has 16 residues. CDR3 residues: CASSPGGTYSYNEQFF. CDR3 DNA: TGTGCCAGCAGTCCTGGCGGGACTTACTCCTACAATGAGCAGTTCTTC.

The rearrangement uses TRBV5-1 and TRBJ2-5; 9 positions agree with TRBD2. J was trimmed by 4 bases and V by 4 bases; bases with no gene match: 17. The germline V gene has CDR1 SGHRS and CDR2 YFSETQ. The CDR3 consists of 18 residues. CDR3 loop: CASSTRTTSGPEGETQYF. CDR3 coding DNA: TGCGCCAGCAGCACACGGACGACTAGCGGCCCCGAGGGAGAGACCCAGTACTTC.

The rearrangement links TRBV27 to TRBJ2-2, with D perhaps given as TRBD1 or TRBD2 (7 bases each). With 6 bases removed from V and 6 bases from J, the gap between germline ends came to 20 bases. The V gene's germline CDR1 is MNHEY and CDR2 SMNVEV (reference sequence). This CDR3 is 16 amino acids long. The CDR3 DNA reads as TGTGCCAGCAGCAGGGGGAGGGGTAGGGACTCCGGGGAGCTGTTTTTT. This gives the protein CASSRGRGRDSGELFF.

V and J are TRBV10-1 and TRBJ2-7; D possibly matches TRBD1 or TRBD2 (5 bases each). The CDR3 has 15 amino acids. Trimming took 2 bases from V and 1 from J, leaving 12 bases between them. CDR1 and CDR2 (germline): WNHNN, SYGVQD (reference sequence). In nucleotides, the CDR3 is TGCGCCAGCAGTGAGGAAGGGACGGGTTCCTACGAGCAGTACTTC. It codes for CASSEEGTGSYEQYF.

The V and J genes are TRBV21-1 and TRBJ1-2. TRBV21-1 is a known pseudogene. CDR3 length equals 19 residues. CDR3 amino acids: CASSLPEGGSSHFDYGYTF. The CDR3 DNA follows: TGTGCCAGCAGCCTTCCCGAGGGGGGGAGTTCCCATTTCGACTATGGCTACACCTTC.

The gene calls are TRBV2 and TRBJ2-5; D call uncertain. The J call is in doubt because the DNA end fits TRBJ2-7 better. There are 11 residues in the CDR3. CDR1 and CDR2 (germline): SNHLY, FYNNEI. CDR3 nucleotide sequence: TGTGCCAGCGGTGGGTTCTACGAGCAGTACTTC. Encoded protein: CASGGFYEQYF.

The rearrangement joins TRBV5-1 to TRBJ2-3; TRBD1 agrees at 10 bases. V gave up 3 bases and J gave up 2 bases; unmatched junction bases: 3. Germline assignment: CDR1 SGHRS and CDR2 YFSETQ. The CDR3 is made up of 15 amino acids. CDR3 residues: CASSSGTGVTDTQYF. CDR3 in DNA: TGCGCCAGCAGCTCGGGGACAGGGGTCACAGATACGCAGTATTTT.

This rearrangement joins TRBV6-5 to TRBJ2-5; D is tentatively TRBD1 or TRBD2 (5 bases each). The J call is in doubt because the DNA end fits TRBJ2-7 better. Germline V gene lookup returns CDR1 MNHEY and CDR2 SVGAGI. The CDR3 length is 15 residues. The CDR3 here is CASRLRPGPRYEQYF. The CDR3 DNA follows: TGTGCCAGCAGATTACGACCGGGACCCCGATACGAGCAGTACTTC.

CDR3 residues: CASTTTGFGPGELFF. The CDR3 region has the DNA TGTGCCAGTACCACAACAGGATTCGGGCCCGGGGAGCTGTTTTTT. The V and J genes are TRBV19 and TRBJ2-2, with a weak D call TRBD1 (5 bases). The CDR3 has 15 residues. From germline, CDR1 is LNHDA and CDR2 SQIVND (reference sequence). Deletions cut 7 bases from V and 6 bases from J, with 18 bases between.

This sequence joins TRBV7-8 and TRBJ2-3; 11 bases are a match to TRBD2. The germline gives CDR1 SGHVS, CDR2 FQNEAQ. This CDR3 is 17 amino acids long. Trimming at V came to 5 bases and at J to 4 bases, leaving 11 bases not matched to a gene. The CDR3 DNA reads TGTGCCAGCAGCCCAAGTTTGATAGCGGGAGGGCCAGATACGCAGTATTTT. Encoded protein: CASSPSLIAGGPDTQYF.

The rearrangement joins TRBV28 to TRBJ1-5; no firm D call. Per the germline V gene, CDR1 is MDHEN and CDR2 is SYDVKM. The CDR3 has 13 residues. Trimming removed 2 bases from V and 5 bases from J, with 7 bases in between. The DNA for the CDR3 is TGTGCCAGCAGTTTACGCACTTATCAGCCCCAGCATTTT. It translates to CASSLRTYQPQHF.

The chain recombines TRBV28 with TRBJ1-5, with 10 positions matching TRBD1. Germline CDR1 and CDR2: MDHEN and SYDVKM. CDR3 length: 20 amino acids. The junction had 17 bases not matched to a gene; V was cut back by 5 bases and J by 1 base. The CDR3: CASSRTLIRQGATSNQPQHF. The CDR3 DNA follows: TGTGCCAGCAGTAGAACATTGATTCGACAGGGGGCAACGAGCAATCAGCCCCAGCATTTT.